This passage covers 30 T cell receptor beta chains from one sample sequenced in a study of blood T cell repertoires in COVID-19. Data came from immunoSEQ multiplex PCR; TCRdb stores just in-frame clones and leaves some out. The table lists 200,000 to 250,000 clones, about nine tenths of them singletons. The sample taken for sequencing was peripheral blood. These TCRs come from a woman aged 55-69 years with acute or convalescent COVID-19.

V gene TRBV27 combines with J gene TRBJ2-5; weak D call: TRBD2 (6 bases). This CDR3 is 14 amino acids long. The germline CDR1 and CDR2 sequences are MNHEY and SMNVEV (reference sequence). The V end was cut by 2 bases, the J end by 5 bases, with 12 bases between. This CDR3 is CASSLVGGGETQYF. The DNA of the CDR3 is TGTGCCAGCAGTTTAGTCGGGGGTGGGGAGACCCAGTACTTC.

As regards this clone: The same CDR3 is also encoded by other DNA sequences in this sample. The chain combines TRBV5-1 with TRBJ2-3; 7 bases map to TRBD2. Trimming at V came to 0 bases and at J to 4 bases, leaving 2 bases not matched to a gene. CDR1 and CDR2 (germline): SGHRS, YFSETQ. The CDR3 covers 14 residues. CDR3 loop: CASSLAGGPDTQYF. The CDR3 DNA reads as TGCGCCAGCAGCTTGGCGGGGGGACCAGATACGCAGTATTTT.

The gene calls are TRBV6-5 and TRBJ1-5; D possibly corresponds to TRBD1 (6 bases). CDR3 length: 15 residues. V was shortened by 5 bases and J by 5 bases, with 16 bases between the two germline ends. CDR1 is MNHEY, CDR2 SVGAGI, per germline. In DNA form, the CDR3 reads TGTGCCAGCAGTACAACAGGGTATGGCGATCAGCCCCAGCATTTT. It is translated as CASSTTGYGDQPQHF.

The J gene is TRBJ1-4, the V gene TRBV5-1, with 9 bases aligning to TRBD1. The ends lost 4 bases at V and 6 bases at J; junction bases unmatched: 7. Germline V gene data show CDR1 as SGHRS and CDR2 as YFSETQ. The CDR3 consists of 15 residues. The CDR3 reads CASSPGTGTDEKLFF. CDR3 coding DNA: TGCGCCAGCAGCCCGGGGACAGGGACTGATGAAAAACTGTTTTTT.

The chain recombines TRBV3-1 (or the pseudogene TRBV3-2) with TRBJ1-2, with a possible D match to TRBD1 (5 bases). The CDR3 spans 11 residues. Looked up from germline, CDR1 is LGHDT and CDR2 is YNNKEL (reference sequence). V gave up 5 bases and J gave up 9 bases, with 10 bases separating them. CDR3: CASSGPGSYTF. The CDR3, as DNA: TGTGCCAGCAGCGGTCCAGGGAGCTACACCTTC.

The genes are TRBV5-6 and TRBJ1-1; D is unresolved. CDR1 is SGHDT, CDR2 YYEEEE, per germline. V shed 2 bases and J shed 4 bases, with 12 bases lying between them. CDR3 length: 14 amino acids. The CDR3: CASSFNPVSTEAFF. As DNA, the CDR3 is TGTGCCAGCAGCTTCAACCCCGTGAGCACTGAAGCTTTCTTT.

CDR3 amino acids: CASTSGGGPLWGYTF. The CDR3 bases are TGTGCCAGCACCTCAGGGGGTGGGCCCCTTTGGGGCTACACCTTC. This sequence joins TRBV28 and TRBJ1-2, with 7 bases that match TRBD1. The V and J ends lost 7 bases and 8 bases, in that order; junction bases with no gene match: 16. CDR3 length equals 15 residues. CDR1 is MDHEN, CDR2 SYDVKM, per germline.

The chain recombines TRBV6-5 with TRBJ1-5; perhaps TRBD1 as D (6 bases). This CDR3 is built from 15 residues. Trimming took off 7 bases at V and 10 bases at J, with 23 bases between the two ends. Germline-derived CDR1 and CDR2 are MNHEY and SVGAGI. CDR3 loop: CASTPSGQTYNPQHF. CDR3 DNA sequence: TGTGCCAGCACCCCTTCCGGACAGACGTATAATCCCCAGCATTTT.

V gene TRBV21-1 combines with J gene TRBJ2-5; the DNA was not compared with TRBD2, the D call given in the table. TRBV21-1 is noted as a pseudogene. CDR3 length: 20 residues. CDR3 sequence: CASSKAPGLAGLVGMETQYF. The CDR3 nucleotides are TGTGCCAGCAGCAAAGCGCCGGGACTAGCGGGATTGGTCGGTATGGAGACCCAGTACTTC.

The chain employs TRBV5-1 and TRBJ1-4; a possible D gene is TRBD1 (5 bases). The germline CDR1 and CDR2 sequences are SGHRS and YFSETQ. The CDR3 sequence is 15 residues long. With 4 bases removed from V and 5 bases from J, the gap between germline ends came to 15 bases. The CDR3 loop reads CASSPGGGLNEKLFF. The CDR3 coding sequence is TGCGCCAGCAGCCCAGGCGGGGGACTCAATGAAAAACTGTTTTTT.

The chain has TRBV6-5 and TRBJ2-7, with D perhaps TRBD1 (5 bases). With 6 bases removed from V and 4 bases from J, the gap between germline ends came to 13 bases. This CDR3 is built from 13 residues. Per germline, CDR1 MNHEY and CDR2 SVGAGI. CDR3 nucleotide sequence: TGTGCCAGCAGCAATTCCCAGGGTTACGAGCAGTACTTC. Its translation is CASSNSQGYEQYF.

The chain has TRBV5-1 and TRBJ1-1; possible D gene TRBD1, 6 bases. Trimming pared 1 base from V and 1 base from J, leaving 11 bases between. CDR1 and CDR2 (germline): SGHRS, YFSETQ. The CDR3 contains 15 residues. As DNA, the CDR3 is TGCGCCAGCAGCTTGACAGGGCTAAGGAACACTGAAGCTTTCTTT. Amino acid sequence: CASSLTGLRNTEAFF.

The V and J genes are TRBV15 and TRBJ2-4; 13 bases align to TRBD2. V trimming: 6 bases; J trimming: 0 bases; junction bases outside the gene matches: 8. This CDR3 has 18 residues. Germline CDR1 LNHNV, CDR2 YYDKDF (reference sequence). CDR3 DNA sequence: TGTGCCACCAGAACCGGGACTAGCGGGAAACTAGCCAAAAACATTCAGTACTTC. Translating it yields CATRTGTSGKLAKNIQYF.

V is TRBV12-3 or TRBV12-4 and J is TRBJ1-2, with D perhaps TRBD1 (5 bases). V was trimmed by 4 bases and J by 7 bases, leaving 10 bases between them. The CDR3 has 12 residues. CDR3 nucleotides: TGTGCCAGCAGTTCACCGCAGGGTGGCTACACCTTC. Encoded protein: CASSSPQGGYTF.

V gene TRBV27 combines with J gene TRBJ1-6; D possibly corresponds to TRBD1 (6 bases). CDR1 is MNHEY and CDR2 is SMNVEV in the germline V gene (reference sequence). Trimming took off 7 bases at V and 7 bases at J, with 17 bases between the two ends. This CDR3 has 15 amino acids. The CDR3 region is CASTLVTGLNSPLHF. The CDR3 DNA reads as TGTGCCAGCACTTTGGTCACAGGGCTGAATTCACCCCTCCACTTT.

This rearrangement joins TRBV20-1 to TRBJ1-1; D is undetermined. This CDR3 is 11 amino acids long. Germline loops: CDR1 DFQATT, CDR2 SNEGSKA (reference sequence). The CDR3, as DNA: TGCAGCGGTGGGCTGAACACTGAAGCTTTCTTT. Its translation is CSGGLNTEAFF.

This chain links TRBV9 with TRBJ1-3; tentatively, D is TRBD1 (5 bases). Trimming stripped 4 bases from V and 1 base from J, with 12 bases between. CDR3 length: 15 residues. In germline, CDR1 is SGDLS, CDR2 YYNGEE. CDR3 in DNA: TGTGCCAGCAGCTCCCAGGGTTCGTCTGGAAACACCATATATTTT. Translation gives CASSSQGSSGNTIYF. Full variable domain (outside the CDR3, taken from reference TRBV9 and TRBJ1-3): DSGVTQTPKHLITATGQRVTLRCSPRSGDLSVYWYQQSLDQGLQFLIQYYNGEERAKGNILERFSAQQFPDLHSELNLSSLELGDSALYFCASSSQGSSGNTIYFGEGSWLTVV.

This chain links TRBV28 with TRBJ1-1; D is possibly TRBD1 (5 bases). With 2 bases removed from V and 7 bases from J, the gap between germline ends came to 8 bases. Germline V lookup: CDR1 MDHEN, CDR2 SYDVKM. The CDR3 has 12 residues. CDR3 bases: TGTGCCAGCAGTTTAGGGGCGGTTGAAGCTTTCTTT. Its translation is CASSLGAVEAFF. The full variable domain, in which reference TRBV28 and TRBJ1-1 provide the parts outside the CDR3, is DVKVTQSSRYLVKRTGEKVFLECVQDMDHENMFWYRQDPGLGLRLIYFSYDVKMKEKGDIPEGYSVSREKKERFSLILESASTNQTSMYLCASSLGAVEAFFGQGTRLTVV.

The chain employs TRBV15 and TRBJ2-3; TRBD1 matches 9 bases. In germline, CDR1 is LNHNV, CDR2 YYDKDF (reference sequence). The CDR3 length is 15 residues. V lost 6 bases and J lost 6; bases outside the gene matches: 10. The CDR3 here is CATRPDRGRVDTQYF. Written as DNA, the CDR3 is TGTGCCACCAGACCGGACAGGGGACGGGTGGATACGCAGTATTTT. Drawing the rest from reference TRBV15 and TRBJ2-3, the complete variable domain is DAMVIQNPRYQVTQFGKPVTLSCSQTLNHNVMYWYQQKSSQAPKLLFHYYDKDFNNEADTPDNFQSRRPNTSFCFLDIRSPGLGDTAMYLCATRPDRGRVDTQYFGPGTRLTVL.

V is TRBV4-3 and J is TRBJ2-1; 8 nucleotides align to TRBD2. The CDR3 is 17 residues long. Trimming cost V 4 bases and J 3 bases; bases outside gene matches: 11. Germline values: CDR1 LGHNA, CDR2 YSLEER. The CDR3 DNA reads TGCGCCAGCAGCCCGGACCCGGAGGGACTAGACTACAATGAGCAGTTCTTC. It codes for CASSPDPEGLDYNEQFF.

The gene calls are TRBV28 and TRBJ1-5, with a weak D call TRBD1 (6 bases). Trimming took 5 bases from V and 5 from J, leaving 13 bases between them. Germline CDR1 is MDHEN and CDR2 is SYDVKM. This CDR3 comprises 14 residues. The CDR3 protein is CASSRDRSYQPQHF. The CDR3 region has the DNA TGTGCCAGCAGTCGAGACAGGTCTTATCAGCCCCAGCATTTT.

This clone occurred once. The chain joins TRBV4-1 to TRBJ2-7; D is possibly TRBD1 (8 bases). The CDR3 is 13 residues long. With 1 base removed from V and 11 bases from J, the gap between germline ends came to 15 bases. Germline V gene lookup returns CDR1 MGHRA and CDR2 YSYEKL. The CDR3 DNA sequence: TGCGCCAGCAGCCAAGGGGGGGGACAGGCGAAGTACTTC. As protein: CASSQGGGQAKYF.

The genes are TRBV6-5 and TRBJ1-3; D ambiguous. The CDR3 is made up of 15 amino acids. Trimming removed 6 bases at V and 0 bases at J, with 12 bases between. Germline lookup yields CDR1 MNHEY and CDR2 SVGAGI. The chain's CDR3 is CASRPRGSSGNTIYF. The CDR3 nucleotides read TGTGCCAGCAGGCCCCGCGGAAGCTCTGGAAACACCATATATTTT.

The chain is built from TRBV6-1 and TRBJ2-5; TRBD2 matches at 9 bases. The V gene end was trimmed by 3 bases and the J gene end by 5 bases; junction bases not matched to a gene: 13. Germline V gives CDR1 MNHNS, CDR2 SASEGT. The CDR3 loop spans 17 amino acids. The CDR3 reads CASSDARFSGGRETQYF. In DNA form, the CDR3 reads TGTGCCAGCAGTGATGCCCGATTTAGCGGGGGAAGGGAGACCCAGTACTTC.

The chain carries TRBV19 and TRBJ2-3; TRBD2 is a possible D gene (7 bases). CDR3 length: 14 amino acids. CDR1 is LNHDA and CDR2 is SQIVND in the germline V gene (reference sequence). V lost 4 bases and J 4 bases, leaving 12 bases between the germline ends. Written as DNA, the CDR3 is TGTGCCAGTAGTACCGGGGGGCGGGCAGATACGCAGTATTTT. Its translation: CASSTGGRADTQYF.

The rearrangement joins TRBV5-1 to TRBJ1-6; 8 positions agree with TRBD1. After removal of 5 bases from V and 7 bases from J, the junction contained 8 bases not matched to a gene. Per the germline V gene, CDR1 is SGHRS and CDR2 is YFSETQ. The CDR3 consists of 15 residues. The CDR3 DNA reads as TGCGCCAGCAGTTTCGACAGGGGCGGCAATTCACCCCTCCACTTT. Its protein product is CASSFDRGGNSPLHF.

The chain carries TRBV15 and TRBJ2-1, with TRBD2 matching 12 bases. V shed 3 bases and J 2 bases; nucleotides not matched to a gene: 8. The CDR3 is made up of 18 amino acids. CDR1 is LNHNV and CDR2 is YYDKDF in the germline V gene (reference sequence). Written as DNA, the CDR3 is TGTGCCACCAGCAGGGCTAGCGGGGGGGCCGATCCCTACAATGAGCAGTTCTTC. Amino acids: CATSRASGGADPYNEQFF.

CDR3 protein: CASSPDRGNYGYTF. CDR3 coding DNA: TGTGCCAGCAGCCCGGACAGGGGTAACTATGGCTACACCTTC. This chain joins TRBV7-8 and TRBJ1-2, with 9 bases aligning to TRBD1. The ends lost 5 bases at V and 1 base at J; junction bases unmatched: 2. The CDR3 totals 14 residues. Germline CDR1 and CDR2: SGHVS and FQNEAQ.

The chain joins TRBV6-6 to TRBJ1-4, with 10 bases aligning to TRBD1. After removal of 0 bases from V and 8 bases from J, the junction contained 6 bases not matched to a gene. The CDR3 has 16 amino acids. Germline V gene sequence: CDR1 MNHNY, CDR2 SVGAGI (reference sequence). The CDR3 sequence is CASSYSGQGEAEKLFF. CDR3 nucleotide sequence: TGTGCCAGCAGTTACTCCGGACAGGGGGAAGCGGAAAAACTGTTTTTT.

The chain is built from TRBV19 and TRBJ1-5; D possibly corresponds to TRBD1 (5 bases). Germline lookup yields CDR1 LNHDA and CDR2 SQIVND (reference sequence). This CDR3 has 17 residues. V was cut by 3 bases and J by 2 bases, with 17 bases left in between. CDR3 amino acids: CASSIPGQYGGNQPQHF. The DNA of the CDR3 is TGTGCCAGTAGTATCCCAGGACAATATGGGGGCAATCAGCCCCAGCATTTT.